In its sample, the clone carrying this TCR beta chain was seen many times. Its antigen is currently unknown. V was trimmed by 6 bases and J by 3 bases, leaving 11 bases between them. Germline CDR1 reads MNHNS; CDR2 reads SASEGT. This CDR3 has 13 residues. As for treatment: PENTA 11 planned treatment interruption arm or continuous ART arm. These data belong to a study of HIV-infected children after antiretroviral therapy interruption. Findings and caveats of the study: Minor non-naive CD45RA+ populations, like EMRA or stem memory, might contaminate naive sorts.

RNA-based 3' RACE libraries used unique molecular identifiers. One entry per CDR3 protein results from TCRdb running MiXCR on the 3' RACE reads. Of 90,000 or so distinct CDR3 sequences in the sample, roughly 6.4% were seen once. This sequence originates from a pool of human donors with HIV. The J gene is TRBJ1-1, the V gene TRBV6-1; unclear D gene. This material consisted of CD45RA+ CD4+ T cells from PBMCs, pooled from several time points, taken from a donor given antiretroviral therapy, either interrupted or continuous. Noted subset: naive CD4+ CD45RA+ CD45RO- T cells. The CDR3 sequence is CASSHGPDTEAFF. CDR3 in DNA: TGTGCCAGCAGCCACGGACCGGACACTGAAGCTTTCTTT.